A single sample is the source of the 26 T cell receptor beta chains below, sequenced in a study of metastatic and nonmetastatic thyroid tumors. No patient received treatment before thyroid surgery. TCRdb called clones again from the PCR reads with MiXCR. The sample has 4,500 to 6,500 clones, 25% to 35% seen once. The sequenced sample consisted of adjacent normal tissue. Receptor source: a female donor with papillary thyroid cancer or a benign thyroid nodule (not recorded which). Some clones in this sample may be carry-over from other donors' samples.

The genes are TRBV2 and TRBJ2-3; 11 nucleotides line up with TRBD2. Losses at the gene ends were 4 bases for V and 8 bases for J; bases not matched to a gene: 14. The CDR3 is 17 amino acids. The germline V gene encodes CDR1 SNHLY and CDR2 FYNNEI. CDR3 DNA: TGTGCCAGCAGTGGACTCGAACTAGCGGGGGTGGGTTTTACGCAGTATTTT. Translation: CASSGLELAGVGFTQYF.

Comments on this clone: This CDR3 is missing its conserved last phenylalanine or tryptophan, likely due to a read error. The chain links TRBV20-1 to TRBJ2-2, with a weak D call TRBD2 (5 bases). The CDR3 length is 14 residues. Per germline, CDR1 DFQATT and CDR2 SNEGSKA (reference sequence). V lost 3 bases and J 1 base, leaving 9 bases between the germline ends. CDR3 sequence: CSASGSVNTGELFS. The DNA for the CDR3 is TGCAGTGCTAGTGGTAGCGTGAACACCGGGGAGCTGTTTTCT.

This chain joins TRBV2 and TRBJ2-5, with D perhaps TRBD2 (5 bases). CDR1 and CDR2 (germline): SNHLY, FYNNEI. V gave up 4 bases and J gave up 5 bases, with 17 bases separating them. There are 15 residues in the CDR3. The CDR3 sequence: CASSAPFGRGETQYF. The CDR3 DNA is TGTGCCAGCAGTGCACCGTTCGGACGGGGTGAGACCCAGTACTTC.

This clone was observed a few times. This chain links TRBV6-1 with TRBJ2-3; perhaps TRBD1 as D (5 bases). This CDR3 region has 15 residues. Germline CDR1 and CDR2: MNHNS and SASEGT. The ends were cut back, 7 bases at V and 3 bases at J, with 17 bases in the middle. This CDR3 reads CASTAKYSGTDTQYF. CDR3 nucleotide sequence: TGTGCCAGCACCGCGAAGTACTCAGGGACAGATACGCAGTATTTT.

This clone was seen only a few times. The chain couples TRBV10-3 to TRBJ2-1; 8 bases match TRBD2. V trimming: 2 bases; J trimming: 0 bases; junction bases outside the gene matches: 15. Germline V CDR1 and CDR2: ENHRY, SYGVKD. This CDR3 is 20 amino acids long. The chain's CDR3 is CAISEGAGTGGASSYNEQFF. CDR3 bases: TGTGCCATCAGTGAGGGAGCCGGGACGGGGGGGGCTAGCTCCTACAATGAGCAGTTCTTC.

This clone was found a few times. The chain uses TRBV28 and TRBJ2-1, with 7 nucleotides matching TRBD1. There are 15 residues in the CDR3. Germline V lookup: CDR1 MDHEN, CDR2 SYDVKM. After removal of 8 bases from V and 0 bases from J, the junction contained 7 bases not matched to a gene. The CDR3 sequence is CASLWDSCSYNEQFF. The CDR3 DNA reads TGTGCCAGCCTATGGGACAGCTGCTCCTACAATGAGCAGTTCTTC.

This clone was found many times. V gene TRBV6-1 combines with J gene TRBJ1-5; 10 bases map to TRBD1. Germline V gene sequence: CDR1 MNHNS, CDR2 SASEGT. The junction had 4 bases not matched to a gene; V was cut back by 4 bases and J by 4 bases. The CDR3 length is 15 residues. CDR3 in amino acids: CASSVDRGQNQPQHF. For the CDR3, the DNA is TGTGCCAGCAGTGTCGACAGGGGGCAGAATCAGCCCCAGCATTTT.

The table lists this clone with a few counts. A much larger clone differs by one base, so this may be a read error. This rearrangement joins TRBV7-2 to TRBJ2-1; D may be TRBD1 (5 bases). CDR1 and CDR2 (germline): SGHTA, FQGNSA. CDR3 length: 11 amino acids. The V and J ends lost 7 bases and 10 bases respectively, with 11 bases between them. CDR3 in DNA: TGTGCCAGCACCCAGTACAGGGAGCAGTTCTTC. Amino acid sequence: CASTQYREQFF.

Concerning this clone: This could be a read error, since a much larger clone is one nucleotide away. The rearrangement joins TRBV6-5 to TRBJ2-3; possible D gene TRBD2, 6 bases. The V and J ends lost 3 bases and 1 base respectively, with 17 bases between them. The CDR3 covers 17 residues. Germline V gene data show CDR1 as MNHEY and CDR2 as SVGAGI. The CDR3 sequence: CASSYSGVRGGTDTQYF. CDR3 bases: TGTGCCAGCAGTTATTCTGGCGTGCGGGGAGGCACAGATACGCAGTATTTT.

This clone occurred a few times. This rearrangement joins TRBV20-1 to TRBJ1-2, with D possibly matching TRBD1 (6 bases). Germline V gene data show CDR1 as DFQATT and CDR2 as SNEGSKA (reference sequence). The CDR3 has 14 amino acids. V dropped 3 bases and J dropped 0 bases, with 11 bases sitting between them. The CDR3 loop reads CSASTQGSNYGYTF. The CDR3 DNA reads TGCAGTGCTAGTACGCAGGGGTCTAACTATGGCTACACCTTC.

This clone occurred a few times. The chain couples TRBV10-1 to TRBJ2-7; 7 nucleotides match TRBD1. The germline V gene encodes CDR1 WNHNN and CDR2 SYGVQD (reference sequence). V was pared by 6 bases and J by 0 bases, with 5 bases of the junction left unmatched. This CDR3 contains 14 residues. The CDR3 sequence: CASSPDRNSYEQYF. The CDR3 DNA follows: TGCGCCAGCAGCCCGGACAGGAACTCCTACGAGCAGTACTTC.

A word on this clone: This may be a read error: a much more frequent sequence differs by one nucleotide. V and J are TRBV5-1 and TRBJ2-1; 7 bases align to TRBD2. V shed 4 bases and J 6 bases; nucleotides not matched to a gene: 10. The length of the CDR3 is 15 residues. Germline CDR1 and CDR2: SGHRS and YFSETQ. CDR3 residues: CASSVTSWDSNEQFF. The CDR3 DNA reads as TGCGCCAGCAGCGTGACTAGCTGGGATTCCAATGAGCAGTTCTTC.

This clone was picked up many times. The DNA of the CDR3 is TGTGCCAGCAGCTTGGGAGGGGCGCTCGGGGATGAAAAACTGTTTTTT. Translated, it gives CASSLGGALGDEKLFF. This chain links TRBV5-4 with TRBJ1-4, with TRBD1 as a possible D gene (5 bases). V shed 0 bases and J shed 6 bases, with 15 bases lying between them. The CDR3 length is 16 residues. Germline V gives CDR1 SGHNT, CDR2 YYREEE (reference sequence).

This clone was detected a few times. One end of the junction varies from germline; a read error may be responsible. The gene calls are TRBV25-1 and TRBJ2-7, with D perhaps matching TRBD2 (6 bases). The germline V gene has CDR1 MGHDK and CDR2 SYGVNS. The length of the CDR3 is 13 residues. In nucleotides, the CDR3 is TGTGCCAACAGTGAAGGACGGGGGAACGAGCAGTACTTC. As protein: CANSEGRGNEQYF.

The chain has TRBV13 and TRBJ2-1, with D possibly matching TRBD1 (6 bases). Trimming cost V 2 bases and J 4 bases, with 15 bases left between them. Germline CDR1 is PRHDT and CDR2 is FYEKMQ (reference sequence). The CDR3 is 16 amino acids. The CDR3 DNA sequence: TGTGCCAGCAGCTTAAGGGGACAATACTTATACAATGAGCAGTTCTTC. It yields the protein CASSLRGQYLYNEQFF.

This clone ranks as medium-sized. This chain uses TRBV30 with TRBJ2-2; D assignment may be TRBD1 or TRBD2 (5 bases each). CDR1 GTSNPN and CDR2 SVGIG come from the germline V gene (reference sequence). This CDR3 has 14 amino acids. V lost 1 base and J 2 bases, leaving 8 bases between the germline ends. CDR3 bases: TGTGCCTGGAGTGGGGGGACCAACACCGGGGAGCTGTTTTTT. This gives the protein CAWSGGTNTGELFF.

Only a few counts were recorded for this clone. The chain couples TRBV25-1 to TRBJ1-5; TRBD1 matches at 7 bases. CDR3 length equals 14 residues. Germline V gene lookup returns CDR1 MGHDK and CDR2 SYGVNS. The CDR3 reads CDSPSGTDNQPQHF. The CDR3 DNA reads TGTGACAGTCCCTCCGGGACAGACAATCAGCCCCAGCATTTT.

This clone was observed a handful of times. The V gene is TRBV7-8, the J gene TRBJ1-3; D not resolved. V lost 7 bases and J 0 bases, leaving 13 bases between the germline ends. The CDR3 length is 15 residues. Per germline, CDR1 SGHVS and CDR2 FQNEAQ. The CDR3 here is CASIPSTLSGNTIYF. As DNA, the CDR3 is TGTGCCAGCATCCCCTCGACCCTCTCTGGAAACACCATATATTTT. Full variable domain (remainder filled in from reference TRBV7-8 and TRBJ1-3): GAGVSQSPRYKVAKRGQDVALRCDPISGHVSLFWYQQALGQGPEFLTYFQNEAQLDKSGLPSDRFFAERPEGSVSTLKIQRTQQEDSAVYLCASIPSTLSGNTIYFGEGSWLTVV.

This clone was observed a few times. This chain joins TRBV28 and TRBJ2-7, with D perhaps TRBD1 or TRBD2 (5 bases each). This CDR3 region has 19 residues. Trimming removed 5 bases at V and 3 bases at J, with 29 bases between. Germline CDR1 MDHEN, CDR2 SYDVKM. CDR3 residues: CASSPEVPSGVQGFYEQYF. DNA for the CDR3: TGTGCCAGCAGTCCCGAAGTTCCAAGCGGAGTGCAGGGCTTCTACGAGCAGTACTTC. Supplemented by reference TRBV28 and TRBJ2-7, the full variable domain reads DVKVTQSSRYLVKRTGEKVFLECVQDMDHENMFWYRQDPGLGLRLIYFSYDVKMKEKGDIPEGYSVSREKKERFSLILESASTNQTSMYLCASSPEVPSGVQGFYEQYFGPGTRLTVT.

This clone was seen more than once but under ten times. A junction end diverges from the germline sequence, so it may reflect a read error. The same CDR3 also results from other DNA sequences found in this sample. The chain joins TRBV6-1 to TRBJ1-6; 7 bases are a match to TRBD1. CDR3 length: 13 amino acids. Germline loops: CDR1 MNHNS, CDR2 SASEGT. CDR3 coding DNA: TGTGCCAGCAGAAGGGACAGTAATTCGCCCCTCCACTTT. This codes for CASRRDSNSPLHF.

As concerns this clone: One end of the junction does not line up with germline, which may come from a read error. The sample holds other DNA sequences that translate to the same CDR3. The chain uses TRBV9 and TRBJ2-7; tentative D call: TRBD2 (5 bases). CDR3 size: 14 residues. CDR1 and CDR2 from the germline V gene are SGDLS and YYNGEE. In nucleotides, the CDR3 is TGTGCCAGTAGCGCAGGCGACCTCGGTGGCGAGCAGTACTTC. Translated, it gives CASSAGDLGGEQYF. Full variable domain (rest looked up from reference TRBV9 and TRBJ2-7): DSGVTQTPKHLITATGQRVTLRCSPRSGDLSVYWYQQSLDQGLQFLIQYYNGEERAKGNILERFSAQQFPDLHSELNLSSLELGDSALYFCASSAGDLGGEQYFGPGTRLTVT.

By sample fraction, this clone is medium-sized. The V gene is TRBV20-1, the J gene TRBJ2-3; 13 bases are a match to TRBD2. Germline-derived CDR1 and CDR2 are DFQATT and SNEGSKA (reference sequence). V gave up 8 bases and J gave up 1 base; unmatched junction bases: 6. The CDR3 length is 15 residues. CDR3 coding DNA: TGCAGTAGAGCCGGACTAGCGGGAGGCACAGATACGCAGTATTTT. As protein: CSRAGLAGGTDTQYF.

By share, this clone counts as medium-sized. This chain joins TRBV6-1 and TRBJ2-4; 12 nucleotides agree with TRBD2. This CDR3 spans 16 amino acids. Trimming took 3 bases from V and 5 from J; bases not matched to a gene: 5. Germline V gene lookup returns CDR1 MNHNS and CDR2 SASEGT. This CDR3 reads CASSEPSGRAQNIQYF. DNA for the CDR3: TGTGCCAGCAGTGAGCCTAGCGGGAGGGCCCAAAACATTCAGTACTTC.

This clone was counted many times. The genes are TRBV12-3 or TRBV12-4 and TRBJ1-2; D is undetermined. This CDR3 has 16 amino acids. V lost 3 bases and J 0 bases, leaving 14 bases between the germline ends. The CDR3 nucleotides are TGTGCCAGCAGTTTCTCAGGCGGGATTACTAACTATGGCTACACCTTC. This translates into CASSFSGGITNYGYTF.

In this sample, this clone is medium-sized. The V and J genes are TRBV2 and TRBJ1-5, with 12 bases lining up with TRBD1. CDR3 length equals 14 residues. CDR1 and CDR2 from the germline V gene are SNHLY and FYNNEI. J gave up 9 bases and V 7 bases, and 7 bases lay outside the gene matches. The CDR3 nucleotides are TGTGCCAGCACCGAAGGGACAGGGGGCCTGCCCCAGCATTTT. Residues: CASTEGTGGLPQHF.

This clone is medium-sized within its sample. V usage is TRBV6-1 and J usage is TRBJ1-4, with TRBD1 as a possible D gene (5 bases). The V gene's germline CDR1 is MNHNS and CDR2 SASEGT. This CDR3 has 14 amino acids. Trimming removed 4 bases at V and 8 bases at J, with 14 bases between. CDR3 in amino acids: CASSVYGGGEKLFF. CDR3 DNA sequence: TGTGCCAGCAGTGTTTATGGTGGGGGGGAAAAACTGTTTTTT.